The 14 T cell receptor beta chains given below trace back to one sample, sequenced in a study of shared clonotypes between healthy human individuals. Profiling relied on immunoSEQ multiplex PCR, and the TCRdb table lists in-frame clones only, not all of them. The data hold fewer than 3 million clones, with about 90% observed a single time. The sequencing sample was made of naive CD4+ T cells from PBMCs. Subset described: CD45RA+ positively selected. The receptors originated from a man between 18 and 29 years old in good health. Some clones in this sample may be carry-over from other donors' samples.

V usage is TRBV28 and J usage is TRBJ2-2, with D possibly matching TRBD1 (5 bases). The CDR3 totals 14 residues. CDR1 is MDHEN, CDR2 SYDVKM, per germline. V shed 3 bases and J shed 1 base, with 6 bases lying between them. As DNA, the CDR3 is TGTGCCAGCAGTTTCAGGGTGAACACCGGGGAGCTGTTTTTT. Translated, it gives CASSFRVNTGELFF.

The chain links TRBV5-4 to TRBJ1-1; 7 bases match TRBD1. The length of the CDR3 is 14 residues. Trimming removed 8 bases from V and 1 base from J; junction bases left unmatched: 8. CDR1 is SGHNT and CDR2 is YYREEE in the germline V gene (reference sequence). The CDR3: CASSGGKRNTEAFF. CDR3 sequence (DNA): TGTGCCAGTTCAGGGGGGAAGCGGAACACTGAAGCTTTCTTT.

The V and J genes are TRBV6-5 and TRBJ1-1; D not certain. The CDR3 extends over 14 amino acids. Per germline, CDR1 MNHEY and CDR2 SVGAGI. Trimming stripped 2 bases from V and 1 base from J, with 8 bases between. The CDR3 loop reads CASSYQRANTEAFF. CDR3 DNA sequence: TGTGCCAGCAGTTACCAAAGGGCGAACACTGAAGCTTTCTTT.

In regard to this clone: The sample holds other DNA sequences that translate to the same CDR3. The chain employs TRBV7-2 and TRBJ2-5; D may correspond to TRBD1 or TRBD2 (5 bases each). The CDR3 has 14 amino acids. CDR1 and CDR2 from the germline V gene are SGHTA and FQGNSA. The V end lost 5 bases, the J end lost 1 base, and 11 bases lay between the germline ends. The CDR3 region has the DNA TGTGCCAGCAGCCCGGGACCCTCCCAAGAGACCCAGTACTTC. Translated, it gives CASSPGPSQETQYF.

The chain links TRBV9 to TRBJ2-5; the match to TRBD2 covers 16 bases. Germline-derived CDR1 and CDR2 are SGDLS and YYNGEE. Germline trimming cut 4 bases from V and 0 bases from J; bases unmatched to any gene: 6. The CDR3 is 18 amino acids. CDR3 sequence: CASSSGLAGGSHQETQYF. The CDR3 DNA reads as TGTGCCAGCAGCTCGGGACTAGCGGGAGGGAGCCACCAAGAGACCCAGTACTTC.

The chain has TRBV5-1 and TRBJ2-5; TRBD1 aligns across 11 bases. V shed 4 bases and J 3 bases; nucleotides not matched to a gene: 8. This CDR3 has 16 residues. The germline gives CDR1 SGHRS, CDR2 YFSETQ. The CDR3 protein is CASSKGQGARKETQYF. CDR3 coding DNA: TGCGCCAGCAGCAAAGGACAGGGGGCGCGCAAAGAGACCCAGTACTTC.

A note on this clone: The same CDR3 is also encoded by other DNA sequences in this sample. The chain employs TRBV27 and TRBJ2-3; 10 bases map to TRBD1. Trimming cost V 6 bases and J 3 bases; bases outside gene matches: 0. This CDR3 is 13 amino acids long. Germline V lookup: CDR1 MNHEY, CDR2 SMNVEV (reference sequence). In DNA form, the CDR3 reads TGTGCCAGCAGGGGACAGGGGACAGATACGCAGTATTTT. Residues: CASRGQGTDTQYF.

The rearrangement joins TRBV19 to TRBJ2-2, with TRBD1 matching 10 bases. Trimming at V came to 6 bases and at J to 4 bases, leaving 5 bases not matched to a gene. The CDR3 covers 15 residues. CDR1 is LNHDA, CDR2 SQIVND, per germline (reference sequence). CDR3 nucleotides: TGTGCCAGTAGGGACCGGGACAGGGGCACCGGGGAGCTGTTTTTT. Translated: CASRDRDRGTGELFF.

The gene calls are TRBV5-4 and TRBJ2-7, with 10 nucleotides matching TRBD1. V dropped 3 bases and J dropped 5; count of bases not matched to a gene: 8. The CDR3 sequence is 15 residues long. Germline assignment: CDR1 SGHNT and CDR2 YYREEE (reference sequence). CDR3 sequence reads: CASSWGGQGKDEQYF. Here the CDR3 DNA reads TGTGCCAGCAGCTGGGGGGGACAGGGGAAGGACGAGCAGTACTTC.

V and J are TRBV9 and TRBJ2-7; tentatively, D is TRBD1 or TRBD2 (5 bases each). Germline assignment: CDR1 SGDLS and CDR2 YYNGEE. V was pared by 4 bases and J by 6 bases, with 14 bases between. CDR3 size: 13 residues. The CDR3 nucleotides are TGTGCCAGCAGCAGAGGGACGTCACCCGAGCAGTACTTC. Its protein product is CASSRGTSPEQYF.

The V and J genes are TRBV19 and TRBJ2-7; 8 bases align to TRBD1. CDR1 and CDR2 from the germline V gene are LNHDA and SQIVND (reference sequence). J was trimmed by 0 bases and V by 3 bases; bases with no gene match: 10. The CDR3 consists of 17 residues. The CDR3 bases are TGTGCCAGTAGTATGGGACAGGAGTACCCTTCCTCCTACGAGCAGTACTTC. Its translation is CASSMGQEYPSSYEQYF.

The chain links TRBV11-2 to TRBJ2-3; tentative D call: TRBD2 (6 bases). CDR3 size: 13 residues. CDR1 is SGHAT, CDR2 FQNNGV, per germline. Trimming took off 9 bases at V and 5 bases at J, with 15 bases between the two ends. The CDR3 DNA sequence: TGTGCCAGTGGAGGGGCCGGGAAAGATACGCAGTATTTT. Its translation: CASGGAGKDTQYF.

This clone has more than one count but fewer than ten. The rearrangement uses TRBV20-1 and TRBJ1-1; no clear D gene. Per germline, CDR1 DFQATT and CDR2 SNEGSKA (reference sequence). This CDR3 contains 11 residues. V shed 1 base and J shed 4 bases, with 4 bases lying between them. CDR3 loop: CSARVITEAFF. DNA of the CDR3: TGCAGTGCTAGAGTAATCACTGAAGCTTTCTTT.

The CDR3 nucleotides read TGTGCCAGCAGAGGTTCCACAGGGGTTGGTGGCTACACCTTC. Translated: CASRGSTGVGGYTF. V and J are TRBV28 and TRBJ1-2; 7 nucleotides match TRBD1. The J segment lost 7 bases and the V segment lost 6 bases, leaving 11 bases of the junction unmatched. CDR1 and CDR2 (germline): MDHEN, SYDVKM. This CDR3 is 14 amino acids long.